Listed below are T cell receptor beta chains from one sample, sequenced in a study of T-cell reconstitution after alpha-beta-depleted transplantation in children. One entry per CDR3 protein results from TCRdb running MiXCR on the PCR reads. In the table there are nearly 550,000 distinct CDR3 sequences, around 17% of which are singletons. The source was PBMCs from the stem cell graft donor, collected from the stem cell graft. The receptors come from a human donor who donated a stem cell graft to a child with acute lymphoblastic leukemia. The CDR3 runs from the conserved cysteine through the conserved F or W. D genes are given only for firm matches. Only part of the rows carry a size: once, few, many, or a class if the clone is expanded.

v_call	clone_size	d_call	j_call	cdr3_length	cdr3_aa	cdr3_nt
TRBV7-9	many	TRBD1	TRBJ2-1	16	CASSQRTGASYNEQFF	TGTGCCAGCAGCCAACGCACAGGGGCCTCTTACAATGAGCAGTTCTTC
TRBV10-3	many	TRBD1	TRBJ1-2	15	CAISGGGLGTAFYTF	TGTGCCATATCAGGAGGGGGGTTGGGGACAGCCTTCTACACCTTC
TRBV5-1	few	TRBD1	TRBJ1-2	16	CASRRDRGRANYGYTF	TGCGCCAGCAGACGGGACAGGGGGCGCGCTAACTATGGCTACACCTTC
TRBV5-1	few	TRBD1	TRBJ1-1	16	CASSLDRDRVDTEAFF	TGCGCCAGCAGCTTGGACCGGGACAGGGTCGACACTGAAGCTTTCTTT
TRBV7-9	.	.	TRBJ2-7	15	CASSLGKRTEYEQYF	TGTGCCAGCAGCTTAGGGAAGAGGACAGAATACGAGCAGTACTTC
TRBV7-3	few	TRBD1	TRBJ1-1	17	CASSWYRGGVMNTEAFF	TGTGCCAGCAGTTGGTACAGGGGCGGTGTTATGAACACTGAAGCTTTCTTT
TRBV14	.	.	TRBJ2-7	15	CASSRQAQNLGEQYF	TGTGCCAGCAGCCGACAAGCCCAAAACTTAGGCGAGCAGTACTTC
TRBV7-9	few	.	TRBJ2-3	12	CASVFMGGTQYF	TGTGCCAGCGTCTTTATGGGAGGTACGCAGTATTTT
TRBV5-1	.	.	TRBJ2-1	17	CASSPRLVFTLYNEQFF	TGCGCCAGCAGCCCCCGACTAGTCTTCACCCTTTACAATGAGCAGTTCTTC
TRBV6-5	.	.	TRBJ2-2	15	CASSYWQTNTGELFF	TGTGCCAGCAGTTACTGGCAGACGAACACCGGGGAGCTGTTTTTT
TRBV5-1	.	.	TRBJ1-2	16	CASSLASSGMGYGYTF	TGCGCCAGCAGCTTGGCCAGTTCAGGAATGGGCTATGGCTACACCTTC
TRBV13	.	TRBD1	TRBJ1-1	15	CASSPWTGVVTEAFF	TGTGCCAGCAGCCCCTGGACAGGGGTGGTCACTGAAGCTTTCTTT
TRBV29-1	few	TRBD2	TRBJ2-7	15	CSAPLLAGHNYEQYF	TGCAGCGCCCCCCTTTTAGCGGGGCATAACTACGAGCAGTACTTC
TRBV5-4	.	.	TRBJ2-7	12	CASSSTGAEQYF	TGTGCCAGCAGCTCGACCGGAGCAGAGCAGTACTTC
TRBV19	.	TRBD1	TRBJ1-2	15	CASSFRTGGGYGYTF	TGTGCCAGTAGTTTTCGGACAGGGGGCGGCTATGGCTACACCTTC
TRBV29-1	few	.	TRBJ2-1	11	CSGLGNNEQFF	TGCAGCGGGTTGGGGAACAATGAGCAGTTCTTC
TRBV9	few	.	TRBJ2-7	14	CASSVAGGYYEQYF	TGTGCCAGCAGCGTAGCCGGAGGGTACTACGAGCAGTACTTC
TRBV5-1	few	TRBD1	TRBJ1-2	14	CATWDREANYGYTF	TGCGCCACCTGGGACAGGGAGGCTAACTATGGCTACACCTTC